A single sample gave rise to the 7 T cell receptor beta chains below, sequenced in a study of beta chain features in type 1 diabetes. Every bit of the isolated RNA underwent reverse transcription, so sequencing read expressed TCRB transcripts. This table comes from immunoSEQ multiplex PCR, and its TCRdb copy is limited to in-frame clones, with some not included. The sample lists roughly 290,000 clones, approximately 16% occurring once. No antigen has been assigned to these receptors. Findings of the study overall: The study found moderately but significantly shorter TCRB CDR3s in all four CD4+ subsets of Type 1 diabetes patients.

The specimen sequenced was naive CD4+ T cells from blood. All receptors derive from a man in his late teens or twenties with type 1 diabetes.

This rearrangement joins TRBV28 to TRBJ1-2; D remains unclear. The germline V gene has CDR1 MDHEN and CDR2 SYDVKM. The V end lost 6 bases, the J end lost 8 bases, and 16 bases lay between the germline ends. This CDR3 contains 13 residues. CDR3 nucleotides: TGTGCCAGCAGGGGCCCCGGATGGGAGGGCTACACCTTC. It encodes CASRGPGWEGYTF.

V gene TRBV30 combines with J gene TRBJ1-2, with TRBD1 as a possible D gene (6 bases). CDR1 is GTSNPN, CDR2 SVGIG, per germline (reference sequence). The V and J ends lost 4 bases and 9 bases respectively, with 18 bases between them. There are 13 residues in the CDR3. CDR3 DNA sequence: TGTGCCTGGACGAGGGGACAAGGCCTGAGCTACACCTTC. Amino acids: CAWTRGQGLSYTF.

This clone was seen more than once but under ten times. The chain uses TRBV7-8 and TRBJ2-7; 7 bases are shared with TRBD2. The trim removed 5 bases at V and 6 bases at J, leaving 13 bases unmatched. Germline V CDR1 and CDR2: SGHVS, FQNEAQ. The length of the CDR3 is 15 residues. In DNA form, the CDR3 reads TGTGCCAGCAGCCCTGCTTCGAGCGGGGAGCTCGAGCAGTACTTC. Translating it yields CASSPASSGELEQYF. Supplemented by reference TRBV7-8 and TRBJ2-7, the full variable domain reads GAGVSQSPRYKVAKRGQDVALRCDPISGHVSLFWYQQALGQGPEFLTYFQNEAQLDKSGLPSDRFFAERPEGSVSTLKIQRTQQEDSAVYLCASSPASSGELEQYFGPGTRLTVT.

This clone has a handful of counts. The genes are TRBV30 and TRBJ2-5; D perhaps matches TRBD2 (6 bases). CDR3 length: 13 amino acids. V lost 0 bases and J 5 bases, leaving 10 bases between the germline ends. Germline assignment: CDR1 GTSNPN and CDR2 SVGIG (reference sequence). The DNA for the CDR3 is TGTGCCTGGAGTGTATCGGGACTTGAGACCCAGTACTTC. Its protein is CAWSVSGLETQYF.

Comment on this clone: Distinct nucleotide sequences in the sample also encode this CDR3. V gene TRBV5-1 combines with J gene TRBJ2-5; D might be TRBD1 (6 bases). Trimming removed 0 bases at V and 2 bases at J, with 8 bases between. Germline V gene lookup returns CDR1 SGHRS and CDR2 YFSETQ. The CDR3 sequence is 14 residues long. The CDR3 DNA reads TGCGCCAGCAGCTTGGGGGGGCTGCAAGAGACCCAGTACTTC. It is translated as CASSLGGLQETQYF. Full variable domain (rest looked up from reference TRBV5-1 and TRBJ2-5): KAGVTQTPRYLIKTRGQQVTLSCSPISGHRSVSWYQQTPGQGLQFLFEYFSETQRNKGNFPGRFSGRQFSNSRSEMNVSTLELGDSALYLCASSLGGLQETQYFGPGTRLLVL.

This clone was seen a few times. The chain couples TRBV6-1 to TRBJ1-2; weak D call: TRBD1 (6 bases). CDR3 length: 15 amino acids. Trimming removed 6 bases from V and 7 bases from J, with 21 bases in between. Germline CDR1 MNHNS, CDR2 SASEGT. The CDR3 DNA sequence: TGTGCCAGCAGCGAGTATTGGACAGCGGACGGTGGCTACACCTTC. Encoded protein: CASSEYWTADGGYTF.

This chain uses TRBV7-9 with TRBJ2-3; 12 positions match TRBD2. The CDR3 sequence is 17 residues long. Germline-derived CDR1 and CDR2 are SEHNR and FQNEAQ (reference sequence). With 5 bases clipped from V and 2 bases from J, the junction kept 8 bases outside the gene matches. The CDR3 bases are TGTGCCAGCAGCCCCCGAAGACTAGCGGGGGCCACAGATACGCAGTATTTT. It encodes CASSPRRLAGATDTQYF.